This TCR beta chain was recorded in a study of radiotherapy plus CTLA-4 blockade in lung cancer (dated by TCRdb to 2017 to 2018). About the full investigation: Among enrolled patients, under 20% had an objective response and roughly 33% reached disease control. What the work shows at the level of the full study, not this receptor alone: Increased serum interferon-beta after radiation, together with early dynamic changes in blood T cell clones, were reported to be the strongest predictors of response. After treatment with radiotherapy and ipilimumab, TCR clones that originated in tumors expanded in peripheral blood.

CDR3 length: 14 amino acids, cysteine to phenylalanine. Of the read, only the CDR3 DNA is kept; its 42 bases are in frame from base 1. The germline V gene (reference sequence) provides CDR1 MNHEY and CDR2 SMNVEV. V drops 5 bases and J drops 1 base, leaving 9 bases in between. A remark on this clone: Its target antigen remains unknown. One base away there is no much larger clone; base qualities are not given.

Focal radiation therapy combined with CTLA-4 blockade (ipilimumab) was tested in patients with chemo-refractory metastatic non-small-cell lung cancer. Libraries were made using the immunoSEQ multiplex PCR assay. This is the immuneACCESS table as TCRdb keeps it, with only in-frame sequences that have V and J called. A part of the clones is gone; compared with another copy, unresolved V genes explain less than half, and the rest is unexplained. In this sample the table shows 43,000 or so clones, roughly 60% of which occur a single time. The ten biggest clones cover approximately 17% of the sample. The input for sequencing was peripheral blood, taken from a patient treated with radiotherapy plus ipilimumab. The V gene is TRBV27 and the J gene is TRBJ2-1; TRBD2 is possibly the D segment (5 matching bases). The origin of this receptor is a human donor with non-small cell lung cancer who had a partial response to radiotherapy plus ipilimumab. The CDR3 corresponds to CASSQRGSYNEQFF. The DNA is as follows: TGTGCCAGCAGTCAGCGCGGGTCCTACAATGAGCAGTTCTTC.